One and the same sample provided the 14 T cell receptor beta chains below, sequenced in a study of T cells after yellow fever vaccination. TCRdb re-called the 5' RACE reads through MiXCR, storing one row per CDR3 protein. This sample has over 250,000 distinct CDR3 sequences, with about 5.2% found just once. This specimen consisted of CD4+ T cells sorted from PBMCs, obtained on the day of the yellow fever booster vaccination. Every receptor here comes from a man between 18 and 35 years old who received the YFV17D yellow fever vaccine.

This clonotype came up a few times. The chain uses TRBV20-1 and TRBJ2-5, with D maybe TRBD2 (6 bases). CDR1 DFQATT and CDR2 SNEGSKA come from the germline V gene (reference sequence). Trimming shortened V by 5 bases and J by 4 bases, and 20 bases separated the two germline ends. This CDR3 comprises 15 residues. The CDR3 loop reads CSAVPGPQGGETQYF. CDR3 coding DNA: TGCAGTGCTGTCCCGGGACCCCAGGGAGGAGAGACCCAGTACTTC.

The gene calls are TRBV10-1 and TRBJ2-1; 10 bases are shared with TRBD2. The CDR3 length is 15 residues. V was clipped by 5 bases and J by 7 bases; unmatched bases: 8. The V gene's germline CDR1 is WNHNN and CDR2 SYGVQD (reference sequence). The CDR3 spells CASSSSTSGANEQFF. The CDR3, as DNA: TGCGCCAGCAGTTCGAGTACTAGCGGGGCAAATGAGCAGTTCTTC.

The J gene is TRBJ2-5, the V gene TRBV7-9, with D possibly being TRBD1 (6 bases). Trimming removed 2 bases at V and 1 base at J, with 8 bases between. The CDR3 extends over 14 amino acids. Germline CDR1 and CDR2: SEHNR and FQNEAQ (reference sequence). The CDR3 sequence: CASSLRDTQETQYF. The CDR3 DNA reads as TGTGCCAGCAGCTTAAGGGACACCCAAGAGACCCAGTACTTC.

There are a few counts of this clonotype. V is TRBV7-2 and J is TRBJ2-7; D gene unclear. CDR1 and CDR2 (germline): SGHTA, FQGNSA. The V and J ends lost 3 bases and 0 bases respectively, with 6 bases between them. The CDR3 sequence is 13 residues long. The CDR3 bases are TGTGCCAGCAGCTTTACGGACTCCTACGAGCAGTACTTC. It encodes CASSFTDSYEQYF.

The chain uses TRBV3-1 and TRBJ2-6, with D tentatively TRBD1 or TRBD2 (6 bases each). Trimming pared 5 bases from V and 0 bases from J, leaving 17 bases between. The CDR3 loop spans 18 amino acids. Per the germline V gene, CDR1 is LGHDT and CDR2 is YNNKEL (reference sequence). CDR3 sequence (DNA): TGTGCCAGCAGCAATATGGAGGGGGACCGCTCTGGGGCCAACGTCCTGACTTTC. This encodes CASSNMEGDRSGANVLTF.

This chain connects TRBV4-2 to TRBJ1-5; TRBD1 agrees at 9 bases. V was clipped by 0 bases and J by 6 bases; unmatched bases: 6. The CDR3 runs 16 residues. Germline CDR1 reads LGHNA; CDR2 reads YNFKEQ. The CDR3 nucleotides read TGTGCCAGCAGCCAAGATCCACAGGGGGCGAGTCAGCCCCAGCATTTT. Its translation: CASSQDPQGASQPQHF.

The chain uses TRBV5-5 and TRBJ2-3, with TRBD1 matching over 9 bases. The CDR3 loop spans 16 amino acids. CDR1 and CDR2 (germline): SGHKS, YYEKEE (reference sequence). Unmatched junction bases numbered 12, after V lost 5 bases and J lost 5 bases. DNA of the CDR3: TGTGCCAGCAGACCGCCGGGGACAGGGTTGGGAGATACGCAGTATTTT. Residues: CASRPPGTGLGDTQYF.

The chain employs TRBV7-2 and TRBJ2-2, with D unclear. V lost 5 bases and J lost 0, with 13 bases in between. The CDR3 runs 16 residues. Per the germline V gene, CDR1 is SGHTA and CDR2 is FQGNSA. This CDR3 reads CASSVEAVPNTGELFF. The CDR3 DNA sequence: TGTGCCAGCAGCGTAGAGGCGGTTCCGAACACCGGGGAGCTGTTTTTT. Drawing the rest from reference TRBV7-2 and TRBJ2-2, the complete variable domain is GAGVSQSPSNKVTEKGKDVELRCDPISGHTALYWYRQSLGQGLEFLIYFQGNSAPDKSGLPSDRFSAERTGGSVSTLTIQRTQQEDSAVYLCASSVEAVPNTGELFFGEGSRLTVL.

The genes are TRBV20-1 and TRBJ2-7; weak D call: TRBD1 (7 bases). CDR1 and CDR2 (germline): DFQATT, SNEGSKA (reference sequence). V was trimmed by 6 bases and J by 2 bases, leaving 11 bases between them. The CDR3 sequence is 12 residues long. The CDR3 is CSAAGQTYEQYF. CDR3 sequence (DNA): TGCAGTGCCGCGGGACAGACCTACGAGCAGTACTTC.

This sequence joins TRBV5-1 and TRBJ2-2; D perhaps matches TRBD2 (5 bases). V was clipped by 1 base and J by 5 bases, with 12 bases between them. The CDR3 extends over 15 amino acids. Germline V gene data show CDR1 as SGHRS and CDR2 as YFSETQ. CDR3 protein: CASSLSTSETGELFF. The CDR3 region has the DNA TGCGCCAGCAGCTTGAGCACTAGTGAGACCGGGGAGCTGTTTTTT.

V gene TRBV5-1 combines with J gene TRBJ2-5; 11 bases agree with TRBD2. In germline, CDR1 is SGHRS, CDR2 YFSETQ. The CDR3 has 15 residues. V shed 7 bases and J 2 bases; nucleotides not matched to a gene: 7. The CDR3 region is CASLPSGGRQETQYF. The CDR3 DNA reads TGCGCCAGCCTCCCTAGCGGGGGGCGACAAGAGACCCAGTACTTC.

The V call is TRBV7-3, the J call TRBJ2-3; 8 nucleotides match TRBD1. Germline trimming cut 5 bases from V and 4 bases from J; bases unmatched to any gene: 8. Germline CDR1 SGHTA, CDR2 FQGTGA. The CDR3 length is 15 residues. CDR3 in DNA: TGTGCCAGCAGCACAACCTCGGACAGGGCAGATACGCAGTATTTT. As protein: CASSTTSDRADTQYF.

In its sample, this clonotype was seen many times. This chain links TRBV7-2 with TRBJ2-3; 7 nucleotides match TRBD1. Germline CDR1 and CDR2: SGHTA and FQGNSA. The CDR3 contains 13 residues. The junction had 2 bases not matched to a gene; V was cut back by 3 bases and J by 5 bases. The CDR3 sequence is CASSLGQKDTQYF. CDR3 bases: TGTGCCAGCAGCTTGGGACAGAAAGATACGCAGTATTTT.

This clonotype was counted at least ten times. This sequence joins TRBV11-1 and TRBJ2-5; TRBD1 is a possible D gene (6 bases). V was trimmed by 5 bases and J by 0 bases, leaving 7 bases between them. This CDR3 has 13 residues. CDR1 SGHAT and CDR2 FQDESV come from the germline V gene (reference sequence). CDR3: CASSTGYQETQYF. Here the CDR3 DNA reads TGTGCCAGCAGCACAGGGTACCAAGAGACCCAGTACTTC.